This TCR beta chain comes out of a study of blood T cell repertoires in COVID-19. Study as a whole: Samples taken during acute and convalescent COVID-19 were collected in the United States, Italy and Spain.

Here immunoSEQ multiplex PCR was the method, and the copy in TCRdb shows in-frame clones only, minus some. The sample contains over 90,000 clones, around 83% of which appear only once. The germline V gene has CDR1 LGHDT and CDR2 YNNKEL (reference sequence). This CDR3 is 14 amino acids long. V was trimmed by 0 bases and J by 2 bases, leaving 6 bases between them. The chain uses TRBV3-1 (or the pseudogene TRBV3-2) and TRBJ2-3, with D uncertain. What was sequenced was peripheral blood. This receptor was obtained from a woman aged 55-70 years in a cohort sampled during active or convalescent COVID-19. The CDR3 sequence: CASSQDPNTDTQYF. The DNA for the CDR3 is TGTGCCAGCAGCCAAGATCCAAACACAGATACGCAGTATTTT.